The rows below give T cell receptor beta chains drawn from one sample of a study of early T cells in non-severe SARS-CoV-2 infection. TCRdb re-derived calls from the 5' RACE reads in MiXCR, one entry per CDR3 protein. Among over 50,000 distinct CDR3 sequences listed, under 15% were seen once. The sample consisted of whole blood, taken at baseline. Receptors originate from an adult who was a healthcare worker with PCR-confirmed SARS-CoV-2 infection or an uninfected control (not recorded which). CDR3s include the opening cysteine and the closing phenylalanine or tryptophan. Each record gives: CDR3 DNA, CDR3 protein, V gene, D gene, clone size, J gene. A D gene is named only where the DNA matches it firmly. Expanded clones get a size class; other rows say once, few or many, or leave the size out.

CDR3 DNA: TGTGCCAGCACAGGGGACACTGAAGCTTTCTTT; CDR3 protein: CASTGDTEAFF; V gene: TRBV2; D gene: NA; clone size: NA; J gene: TRBJ1-1
CDR3 DNA: TGTGCCAGTTTCGACCGAGTCGGGATGAACACCGGGGAGCTGTTTTTT; CDR3 protein: CASFDRVGMNTGELFF; V gene: TRBV19; D gene: NA; clone size: few; J gene: TRBJ2-2
CDR3 DNA: TGCGCCAGCAGCGAGGAGAACGGCAGTACGAAGACCCAGTACTTC; CDR3 protein: CASSEENGSTKTQYF; V gene: TRBV5-1; D gene: NA; clone size: NA; J gene: TRBJ2-5
CDR3 DNA: TGCGCCAGCAGCCAATGGGGTGCCGGGACAGGGCATAATTCACCCCTCCACTTT; CDR3 protein: CASSQWGAGTGHNSPLHF; V gene: TRBV4-1; D gene: TRBD1; clone size: NA; J gene: TRBJ1-6
CDR3 DNA: TGTGCCAGCAGTTACGAAGGTTCACCCCTCCACTTT; CDR3 protein: CASSYEGSPLHF; V gene: TRBV6-6; D gene: NA; clone size: few; J gene: TRBJ1-6
CDR3 DNA: TGTGCCAGCAGCGTCCCCGGGACAGGGCTCTCTGCTTTCTTT; CDR3 protein: CASSVPGTGLSAFF; V gene: TRBV5-6; D gene: TRBD1; clone size: NA; J gene: TRBJ1-1
CDR3 DNA: TGTGCCAGCAGCCCTTTGAGAGGACAGCCCTATGGCTACACCTTC; CDR3 protein: CASSPLRGQPYGYTF; V gene: TRBV9; D gene: NA; clone size: few; J gene: TRBJ1-2
CDR3 DNA: TGTGCCAGCAGTCCGTACAATCAGCCCCAGCATTTT; CDR3 protein: CASSPYNQPQHF; V gene: TRBV12-3/TRBV12-4; D gene: NA; clone size: many; J gene: TRBJ1-5
CDR3 DNA: TGCAGTGCTAGAGCAAGGGGCTCCTACGAGCAGTACTTC; CDR3 protein: CSARARGSYEQYF; V gene: TRBV20-1; D gene: NA; clone size: NA; J gene: TRBJ2-7
CDR3 DNA: TGTGCCAGCAGGAATTTGAGGGTGAATTTCTTCAACGTCCTGACTTTC; CDR3 protein: CASRNLRVNFFNVLTF; V gene: TRBV6-1; D gene: NA; clone size: few; J gene: TRBJ2-6
CDR3 DNA: TGTGCCAGCAGCTGGGAGCCCGGTGGGGAGCAGTACTTC; CDR3 protein: CASSWEPGGEQYF; V gene: TRBV5-8; D gene: NA; clone size: once; J gene: TRBJ2-7
CDR3 DNA: TGTGCCAGCAGCCCAATTGACACCCAAGAGACCCAGTACTTC; CDR3 protein: CASSPIDTQETQYF; V gene: TRBV7-6; D gene: NA; clone size: many; J gene: TRBJ2-5
CDR3 DNA: TGTGCCAGCAGCCAAGATCAGGGCGGGCTCGGTAACAATGAGCAGTTCTTC; CDR3 protein: CASSQDQGGLGNNEQFF; V gene: TRBV3-1; D gene: NA; clone size: many; J gene: TRBJ2-1
CDR3 DNA: TGTGCCTGGAGTGTTGCTGGCGGCTACACCTTC; CDR3 protein: CAWSVAGGYTF; V gene: TRBV30; D gene: NA; clone size: NA; J gene: TRBJ1-2
CDR3 DNA: TGTGCCAGCAGCGCTACGACAGGGGGCTACGAGCAGTACTTC; CDR3 protein: CASSATTGGYEQYF; V gene: TRBV9; D gene: TRBD1; clone size: many; J gene: TRBJ2-7
CDR3 DNA: TGTGCCAGCAGGGGCAGGGGACAATACAATGAGCAGTTCTTC; CDR3 protein: CASRGRGQYNEQFF; V gene: TRBV6-5; D gene: NA; clone size: NA; J gene: TRBJ2-1
CDR3 DNA: TGTGCCAGCAGCCTAGGGGGGCATCAAGATACGCAGTATTTT; CDR3 protein: CASSLGGHQDTQYF; V gene: TRBV14; D gene: NA; clone size: many; J gene: TRBJ2-3
CDR3 DNA: TGTGCCAGCAGCCCCACGGGGCCGTCGAAAGAGACCCAGTACTTC; CDR3 protein: CASSPTGPSKETQYF; V gene: TRBV12-3/TRBV12-4; D gene: NA; clone size: NA; J gene: TRBJ2-5
CDR3 DNA: TGTGCCAGCAGCCAGGGGACTAGCGGGAATGTTGAGCAGTTCTTC; CDR3 protein: CASSQGTSGNVEQFF; V gene: TRBV3-1; D gene: TRBD2; clone size: many; J gene: TRBJ2-1
CDR3 DNA: TGTGCCAGCAGCCCTACGGATAGGGCGGGCACCGGGGAGCTGTTTTTT; CDR3 protein: CASSPTDRAGTGELFF; V gene: TRBV3-1; D gene: NA; clone size: few; J gene: TRBJ2-2
CDR3 DNA: TGTGCCAGCAGCTTAGCGGGAATTCCGGATCAGCCCCAGCATTTT; CDR3 protein: CASSLAGIPDQPQHF; V gene: TRBV7-9; D gene: NA; clone size: few; J gene: TRBJ1-5
CDR3 DNA: TGTGCCAGCTCCCCCGGTCGGCCCAATTCACCCCTCCACTTT; CDR3 protein: CASSPGRPNSPLHF; V gene: TRBV18; D gene: NA; clone size: few; J gene: TRBJ1-6
CDR3 DNA: TGTGCCAATTGGACAGGGGGCACCGGGGAGCTGTTTTTT; CDR3 protein: CANWTGGTGELFF; V gene: TRBV6-9; D gene: TRBD1; clone size: many; J gene: TRBJ2-2
CDR3 DNA: TGTGCCAGCAGTGACGACGGGGGCTCCTACAATGAGCAGTTCTTC; CDR3 protein: CASSDDGGSYNEQFF; V gene: TRBV6-4; D gene: NA; clone size: few; J gene: TRBJ2-1
CDR3 DNA: TGTGCCAGCGGCGGGCGGACGTACCAAGAGACCCAGTACTTC; CDR3 protein: CASGGRTYQETQYF; V gene: TRBV6-1; D gene: NA; clone size: few; J gene: TRBJ2-5
CDR3 DNA: TGCGCCAGCAGCCAAGAACGGGGGGTAGTGAGCAATCAGCCCCAGCATTTT; CDR3 protein: CASSQERGVVSNQPQHF; V gene: TRBV4-1; D gene: NA; clone size: NA; J gene: TRBJ1-5
CDR3 DNA: TGTGCCAGCAGTTTATCAGGAGAGGAGAGCTACACCTTC; CDR3 protein: CASSLSGEESYTF; V gene: TRBV12-3/TRBV12-4; D gene: NA; clone size: many; J gene: TRBJ1-2
CDR3 DNA: TGTGCCAGCAGAAGAGTAGGACAGATAAGCTACGAGCAGTACTTC; CDR3 protein: CASRRVGQISYEQYF; V gene: TRBV28; D gene: NA; clone size: NA; J gene: TRBJ2-7
CDR3 DNA: TGTGCCAGCAGCCCGTCGGGGCGGGGCTACACCTTC; CDR3 protein: CASSPSGRGYTF; V gene: TRBV5-4; D gene: NA; clone size: few; J gene: TRBJ1-2
CDR3 DNA: TGTGCCAGCAGCTTTTCCCAGGGGCAAGAGACCCAGTACTTC; CDR3 protein: CASSFSQGQETQYF; V gene: TRBV5-4; D gene: NA; clone size: NA; J gene: TRBJ2-5
CDR3 DNA: TGTGCCAGCATTTCCTGGGGCGGATGGGGAAAGGAAGAGACCCAGTACTTC; CDR3 protein: CASISWGGWGKEETQYF; V gene: TRBV2; D gene: NA; clone size: few; J gene: TRBJ2-5
CDR3 DNA: TGCAGCGGCACCACTACCGGCTCAGATACGCAGTATTTT; CDR3 protein: CSGTTTGSDTQYF; V gene: TRBV29-1; D gene: NA; clone size: few; J gene: TRBJ2-3
CDR3 DNA: TGCAGTGTTAAGAACCGGGACAGTGATTCCTACGAGCAGTACTTC; CDR3 protein: CSVKNRDSDSYEQYF; V gene: TRBV20-1; D gene: TRBD1; clone size: few; J gene: TRBJ2-7